This T cell receptor (beta chain) derives from a study of cytomegalovirus exposure and HLA in healthy donors. Study-wide background: From HLA-typed donors, an early data release held tens of millions of unique TCRs.

The CDR3 runs 14 residues. Germline V CDR1 and CDR2: SGHTA, FQGTGA. Trimming cost V 1 base and J 0 bases, with 4 bases left between them. Overall study findings and caveats: High sensitivity and specificity were reportedly achieved when the classifier diagnosed cytomegalovirus status.

A multiplex PCR was run with 60 Vbeta primers and 13 Jbeta primers. TCRdb's table, derived via immunoSEQ multiplex PCR, lists solely in-frame clones and lacks some. The sample has 150,000 to 200,000 clones; roughly 78% are singletons. Each of the donors was a healthy bone marrow donor. As for this clone: Antigen specificity is unknown.

The origin of this receptor is a man aged 35 to 55 in good health and CMV-seropositive. The sample taken for sequencing was PBMCs. The chain couples TRBV7-3 to TRBJ2-1; no definite D call. The CDR3 is CASSLSSSYNEQFF. CDR3 nucleotide sequence: TGTGCCAGCAGCTTAAGCAGCTCCTACAATGAGCAGTTCTTC. Together with reference TRBV7-3 and TRBJ2-1, the CDR3 gives the full variable domain: GAGVSQTPSNKVTEKGKYVELRCDPISGHTALYWYRQSLGQGPEFLIYFQGTGAADDSGLPNDRFFAVRPEGSVSTLKIQRTERGDSAVYLCASSLSSSYNEQFFGPGTRLTVL.